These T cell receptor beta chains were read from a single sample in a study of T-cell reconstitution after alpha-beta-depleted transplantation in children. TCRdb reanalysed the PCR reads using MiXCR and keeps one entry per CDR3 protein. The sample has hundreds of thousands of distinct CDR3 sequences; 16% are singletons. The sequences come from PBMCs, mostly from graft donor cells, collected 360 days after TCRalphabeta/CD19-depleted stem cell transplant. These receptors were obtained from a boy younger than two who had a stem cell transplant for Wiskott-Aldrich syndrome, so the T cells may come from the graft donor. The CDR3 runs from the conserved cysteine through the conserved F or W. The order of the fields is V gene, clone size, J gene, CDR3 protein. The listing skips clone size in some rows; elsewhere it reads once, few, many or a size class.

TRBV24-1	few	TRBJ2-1	CATSDYSGRSVYNEQFF
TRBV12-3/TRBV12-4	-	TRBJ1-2	CASSFRVDGYGYTF
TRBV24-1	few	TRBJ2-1	CATSDLQWGLAGGRINEQFF
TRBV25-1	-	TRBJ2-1	CASIRGTGDLNEQFF
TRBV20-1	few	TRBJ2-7	CSASDRVAYEQYF
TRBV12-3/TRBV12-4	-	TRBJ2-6	CASSLGTDSGANVLTF
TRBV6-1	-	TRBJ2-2	CASSHQGGLEELFF
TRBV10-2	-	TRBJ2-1	CASSPRRFSYNEQFF
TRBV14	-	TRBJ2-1	CASSHLNSGGPIYNEQFF
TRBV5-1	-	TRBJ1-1	CASRTYLNTEAFF
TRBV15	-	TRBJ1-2	CATSRARQGANYGYTF
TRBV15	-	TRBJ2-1	CATSRRLLRLTAYNEQFF
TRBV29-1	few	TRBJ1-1	CSVKAGTAAFF
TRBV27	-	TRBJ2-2	CASSLSFGLAKLFF
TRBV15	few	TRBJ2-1	CATSGPLAVPYNEQFF
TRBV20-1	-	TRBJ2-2	CSARDFPTANTGELFF
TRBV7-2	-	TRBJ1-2	CAPGEGAEGYTF
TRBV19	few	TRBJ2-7	CASSIWTSGRSEQYF
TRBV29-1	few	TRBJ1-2	CSAGQGDYGYTF
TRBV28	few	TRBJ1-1	CASSPRSGNTEAFF
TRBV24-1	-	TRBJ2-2	CATSDNSRELFF
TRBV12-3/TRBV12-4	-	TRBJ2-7	CASSAAGWTDNEQYF
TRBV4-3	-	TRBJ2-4	CASSPRAGRGIQYF
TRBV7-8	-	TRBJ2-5	CASSGRRPTGVGKQETQYF
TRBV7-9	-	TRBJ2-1	CASSFGTDFSPTRQFF
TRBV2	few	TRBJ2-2	CASGRGLAGELFF
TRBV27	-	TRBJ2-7	CASSPRPGQGPYEQYF
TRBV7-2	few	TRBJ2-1	CASSLAQVGLADSYNEQFF
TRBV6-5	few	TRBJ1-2	CASSYSGGSGYTF
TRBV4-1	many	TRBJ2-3	CASSQAQTRTDTQYF
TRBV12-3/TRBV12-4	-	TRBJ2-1	CASTAGGLAGAPYNEQFF
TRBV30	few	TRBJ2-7	CAWRGRSYEQYF
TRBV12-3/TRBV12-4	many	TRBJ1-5	CASSLTGPHQPQHF
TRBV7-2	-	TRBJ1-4	CASSLHPSDRGGEKLFF
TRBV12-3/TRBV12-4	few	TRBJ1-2	CASTLNLNYGYTF
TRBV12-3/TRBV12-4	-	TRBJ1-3	CASSSDGLSGNTIYF